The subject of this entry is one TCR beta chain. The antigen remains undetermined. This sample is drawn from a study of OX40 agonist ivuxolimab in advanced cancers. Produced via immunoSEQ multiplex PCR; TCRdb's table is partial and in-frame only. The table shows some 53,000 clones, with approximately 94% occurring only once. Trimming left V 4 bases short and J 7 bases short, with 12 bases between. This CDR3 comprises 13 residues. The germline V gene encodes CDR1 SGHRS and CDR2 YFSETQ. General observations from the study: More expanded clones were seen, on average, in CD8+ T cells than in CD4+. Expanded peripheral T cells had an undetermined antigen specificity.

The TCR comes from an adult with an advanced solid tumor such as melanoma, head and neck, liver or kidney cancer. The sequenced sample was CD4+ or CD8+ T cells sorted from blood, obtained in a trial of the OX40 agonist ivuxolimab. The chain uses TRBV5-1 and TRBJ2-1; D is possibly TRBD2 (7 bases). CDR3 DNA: TGCGCCAGCAGCCGGGGGGCGCAGAATGAGCAGTTCTTC. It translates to CASSRGAQNEQFF.